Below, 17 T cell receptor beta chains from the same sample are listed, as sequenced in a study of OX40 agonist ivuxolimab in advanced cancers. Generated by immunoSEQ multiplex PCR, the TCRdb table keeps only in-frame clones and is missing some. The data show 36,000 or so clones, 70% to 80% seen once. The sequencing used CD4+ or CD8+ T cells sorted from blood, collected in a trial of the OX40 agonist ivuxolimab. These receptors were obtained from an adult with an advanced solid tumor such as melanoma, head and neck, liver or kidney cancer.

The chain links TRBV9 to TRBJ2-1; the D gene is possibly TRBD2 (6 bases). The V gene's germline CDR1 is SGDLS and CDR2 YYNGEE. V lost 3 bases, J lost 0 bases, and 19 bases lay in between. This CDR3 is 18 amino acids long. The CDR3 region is CASSDRPDGGLSYNEQFF. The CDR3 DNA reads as TGTGCCAGCAGCGATCGCCCGGACGGGGGACTCTCCTACAATGAGCAGTTCTTC.

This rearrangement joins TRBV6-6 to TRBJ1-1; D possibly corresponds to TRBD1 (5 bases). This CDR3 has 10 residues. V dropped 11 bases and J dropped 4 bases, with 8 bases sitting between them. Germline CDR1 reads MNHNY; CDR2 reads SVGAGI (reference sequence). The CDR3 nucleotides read TGTGCCGGGGGGAGCACTGAAGCTTTCTTT. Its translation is CAGGSTEAFF.

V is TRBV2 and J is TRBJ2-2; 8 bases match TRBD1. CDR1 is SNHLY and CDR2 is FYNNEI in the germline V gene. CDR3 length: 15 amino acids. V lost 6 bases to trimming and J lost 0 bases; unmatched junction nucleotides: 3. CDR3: CASRGQDTNTGELFF. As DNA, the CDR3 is TGTGCCAGCAGGGGACAGGACACGAACACCGGGGAGCTGTTTTTT. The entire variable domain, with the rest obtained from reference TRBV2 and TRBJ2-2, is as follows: EPEVTQTPSHQVTQMGQEVILRCVPISNHLYFYWYRQILGQKVEFLVSFYNNEISEKSEIFDDQFSVERPDGSNFTLKIRSTKLEDSAMYFCASRGQDTNTGELFFGEGSRLTVL.

DNA for the CDR3: TGTGCCAGCAGCCCATTAATGAACTCCTACGAGCAGTACTTC. It specifies CASSPLMNSYEQYF. The chain recombines TRBV6-6 with TRBJ2-7; no reliable D call. The CDR3 totals 14 residues. V was shortened by 6 bases and J by 0 bases, with 12 bases between the two germline ends. Germline V gene data show CDR1 as MNHNY and CDR2 as SVGAGI (reference sequence).

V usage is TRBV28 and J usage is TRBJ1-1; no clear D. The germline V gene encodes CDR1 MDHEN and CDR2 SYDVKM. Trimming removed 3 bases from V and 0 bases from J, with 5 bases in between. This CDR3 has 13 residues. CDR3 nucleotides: TGTGCCAGCAGTTTGAATATGAACACTGAAGCTTTCTTT. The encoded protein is CASSLNMNTEAFF.

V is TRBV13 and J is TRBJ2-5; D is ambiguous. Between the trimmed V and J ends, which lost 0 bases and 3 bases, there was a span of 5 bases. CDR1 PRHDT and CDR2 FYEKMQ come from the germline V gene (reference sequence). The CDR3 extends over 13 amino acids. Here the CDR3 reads CASSLGLEETQYF. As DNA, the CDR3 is TGTGCCAGCAGCTTAGGACTGGAAGAGACCCAGTACTTC.

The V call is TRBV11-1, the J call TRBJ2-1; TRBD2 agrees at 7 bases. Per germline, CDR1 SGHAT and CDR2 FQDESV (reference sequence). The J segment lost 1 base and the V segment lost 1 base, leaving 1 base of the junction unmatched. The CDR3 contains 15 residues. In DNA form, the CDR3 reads TGTGCCAGCAGCTTAGGGGAGGGGTCCTACAATGAGCAGTTCTTC. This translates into CASSLGEGSYNEQFF.

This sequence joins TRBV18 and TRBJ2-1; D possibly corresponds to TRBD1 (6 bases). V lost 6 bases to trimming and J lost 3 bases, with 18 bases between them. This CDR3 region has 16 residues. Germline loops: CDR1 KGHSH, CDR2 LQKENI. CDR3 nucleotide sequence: TGTGCCAGCTCGCGAACAGGGTCAGGGTTCTACAATGAGCAGTTCTTC. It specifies CASSRTGSGFYNEQFF.

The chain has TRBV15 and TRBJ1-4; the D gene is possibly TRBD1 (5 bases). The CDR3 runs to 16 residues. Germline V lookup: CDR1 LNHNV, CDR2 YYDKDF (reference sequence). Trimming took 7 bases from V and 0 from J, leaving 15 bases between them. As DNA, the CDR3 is TGTGCCACCATTAGTGGTGGGGGGGCAACTAATGAAAAACTGTTTTTT. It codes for CATISGGGATNEKLFF.

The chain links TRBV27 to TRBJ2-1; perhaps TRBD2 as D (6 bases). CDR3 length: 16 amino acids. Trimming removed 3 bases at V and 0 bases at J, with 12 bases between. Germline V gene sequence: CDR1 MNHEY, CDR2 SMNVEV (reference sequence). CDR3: CASSLAGLSSYNEQFF. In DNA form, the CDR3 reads TGTGCCAGCAGTTTGGCGGGACTGAGCTCCTACAATGAGCAGTTCTTC.

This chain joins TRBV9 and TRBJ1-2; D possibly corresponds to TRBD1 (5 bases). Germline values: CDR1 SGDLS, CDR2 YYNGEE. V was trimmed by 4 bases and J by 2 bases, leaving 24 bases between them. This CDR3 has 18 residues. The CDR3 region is CASSPGHTYTIGNYGYTF. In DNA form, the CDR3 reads TGTGCCAGCAGCCCCGGACATACGTATACCATCGGGAACTATGGCTACACCTTC.

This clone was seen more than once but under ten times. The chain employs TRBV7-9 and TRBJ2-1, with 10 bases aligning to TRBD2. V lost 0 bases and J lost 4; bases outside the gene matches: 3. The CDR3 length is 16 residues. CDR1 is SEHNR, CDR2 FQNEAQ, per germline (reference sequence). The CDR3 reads CASSLAVAGGYNEQFF. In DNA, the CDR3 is TGTGCCAGCAGCTTAGCAGTAGCGGGAGGATACAATGAGCAGTTCTTC.

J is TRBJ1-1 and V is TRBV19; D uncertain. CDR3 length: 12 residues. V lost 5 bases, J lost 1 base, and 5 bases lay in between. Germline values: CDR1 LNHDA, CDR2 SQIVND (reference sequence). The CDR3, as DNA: TGTGCCAGTAGTTTGGGGAACACTGAAGCTTTCTTT. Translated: CASSLGNTEAFF.

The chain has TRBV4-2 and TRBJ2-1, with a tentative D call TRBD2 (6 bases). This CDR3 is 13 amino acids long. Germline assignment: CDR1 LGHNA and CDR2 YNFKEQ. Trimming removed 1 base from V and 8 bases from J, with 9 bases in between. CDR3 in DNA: TGTGCCAGCAGCCAAGTACTAGCCGATGAGCAGTTCTTC. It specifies CASSQVLADEQFF.

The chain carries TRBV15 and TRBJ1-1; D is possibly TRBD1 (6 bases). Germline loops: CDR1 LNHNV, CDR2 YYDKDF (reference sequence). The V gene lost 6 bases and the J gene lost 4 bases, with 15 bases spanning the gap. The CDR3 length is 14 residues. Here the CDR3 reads CATSQGHSATEAFF. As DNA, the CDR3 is TGTGCCACCAGTCAGGGACACTCAGCCACTGAAGCTTTCTTT.

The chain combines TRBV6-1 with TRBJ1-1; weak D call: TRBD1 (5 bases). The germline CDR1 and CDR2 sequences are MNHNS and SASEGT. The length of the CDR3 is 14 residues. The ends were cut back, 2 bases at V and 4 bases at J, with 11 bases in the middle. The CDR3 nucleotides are TGTGCCAGCAGTGAAACCAGGGCCGCCACTGAAGCTTTCTTT. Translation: CASSETRAATEAFF.

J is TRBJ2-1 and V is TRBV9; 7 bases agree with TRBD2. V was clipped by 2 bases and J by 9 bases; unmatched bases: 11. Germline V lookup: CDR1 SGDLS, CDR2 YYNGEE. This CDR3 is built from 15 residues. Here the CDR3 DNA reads TGTGCCAGCAGCGTCTTCCAGGCGGGGGAAAGTGAGCAGTTCTTC. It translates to CASSVFQAGESEQFF.